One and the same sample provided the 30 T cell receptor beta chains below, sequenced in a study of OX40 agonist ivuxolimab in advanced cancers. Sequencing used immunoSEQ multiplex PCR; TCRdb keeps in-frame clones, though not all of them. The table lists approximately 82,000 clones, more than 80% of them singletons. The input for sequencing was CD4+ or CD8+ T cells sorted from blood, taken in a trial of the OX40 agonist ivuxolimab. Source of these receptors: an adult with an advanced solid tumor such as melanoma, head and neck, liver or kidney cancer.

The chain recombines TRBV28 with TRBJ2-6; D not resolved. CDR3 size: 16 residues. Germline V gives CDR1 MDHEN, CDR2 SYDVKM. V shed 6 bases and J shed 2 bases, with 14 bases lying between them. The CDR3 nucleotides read TGTGCCAGCAGCCTTCCTAGGTTGGCTGGGGCCAACGTCCTGACTTTC. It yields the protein CASSLPRLAGANVLTF.

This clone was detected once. The CDR3 coding sequence is TGCAGCGTTGGGACAGGGGGCCACACTGAAGCTTTCTTT. Translating it yields CSVGTGGHTEAFF. The V call is TRBV29-1, the J call TRBJ1-1, with 11 bases matching TRBD1. Unmatched junction bases numbered 1, after V lost 4 bases and J lost 3 bases. The CDR3 has 13 residues. Germline values: CDR1 SQVTM, CDR2 ANQGSEA.

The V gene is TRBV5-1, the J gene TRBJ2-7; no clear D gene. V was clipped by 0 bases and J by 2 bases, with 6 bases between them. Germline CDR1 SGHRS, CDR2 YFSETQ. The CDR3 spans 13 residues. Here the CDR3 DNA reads TGCGCCAGCAGCTTGGGCATGACCTACGAGCAGTACTTC. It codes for CASSLGMTYEQYF.

Here the CDR3 reads CASSRTASPLHF. The CDR3 nucleotides are TGTGCCAGTAGTAGGACAGCTTCACCCCTCCACTTT. This chain uses TRBV19 with TRBJ1-6; TRBD1 might be the D (6 bases). The CDR3 has 12 residues. Germline V CDR1 and CDR2: LNHDA, SQIVND (reference sequence). V was trimmed by 4 bases and J by 9 bases, leaving 7 bases between them.

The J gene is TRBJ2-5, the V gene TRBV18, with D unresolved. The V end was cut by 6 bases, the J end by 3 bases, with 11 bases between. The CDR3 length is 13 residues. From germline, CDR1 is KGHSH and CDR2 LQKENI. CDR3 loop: CASSISQEETQYF. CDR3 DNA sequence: TGTGCCAGCTCTATTTCGCAGGAAGAGACCCAGTACTTC. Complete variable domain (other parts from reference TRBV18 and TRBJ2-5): NAGVMQNPRHLVRRRGQEARLRCSPMKGHSHVYWYRQLPEEGLKFMVYLQKENIIDESGMPKERFSAEFPKEGPSILRIQQVVRGDSAAYFCASSISQEETQYFGPGTRLLVL.

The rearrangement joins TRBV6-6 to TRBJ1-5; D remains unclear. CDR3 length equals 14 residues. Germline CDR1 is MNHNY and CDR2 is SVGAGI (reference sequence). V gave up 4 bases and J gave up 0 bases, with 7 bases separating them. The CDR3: CASSSLYSNQPQHF. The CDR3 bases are TGTGCCAGCAGTTCGCTATATAGCAATCAGCCCCAGCATTTT.

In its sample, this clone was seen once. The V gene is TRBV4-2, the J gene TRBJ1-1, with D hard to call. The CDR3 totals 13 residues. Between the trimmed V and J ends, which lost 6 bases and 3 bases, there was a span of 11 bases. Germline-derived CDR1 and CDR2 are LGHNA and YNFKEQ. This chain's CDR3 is CASRMDRDTEAFF. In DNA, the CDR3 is TGTGCCAGCAGAATGGACCGGGACACTGAAGCTTTCTTT.

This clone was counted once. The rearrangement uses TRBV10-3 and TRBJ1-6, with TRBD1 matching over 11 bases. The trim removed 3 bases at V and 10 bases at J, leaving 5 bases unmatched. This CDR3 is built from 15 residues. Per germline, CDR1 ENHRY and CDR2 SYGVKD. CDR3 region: CAISELDRGRSPLHF. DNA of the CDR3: TGTGCCATCAGTGAACTGGACAGGGGGCGATCACCCCTCCACTTT.

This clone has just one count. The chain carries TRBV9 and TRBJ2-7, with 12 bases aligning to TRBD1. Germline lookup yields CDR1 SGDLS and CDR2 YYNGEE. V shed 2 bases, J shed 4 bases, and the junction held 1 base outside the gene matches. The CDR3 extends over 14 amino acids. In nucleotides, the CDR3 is TGTGCCAGCAGCGTGGGACAGGGGGCTTACGAGCAGTACTTC. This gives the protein CASSVGQGAYEQYF. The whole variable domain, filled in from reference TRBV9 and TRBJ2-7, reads DSGVTQTPKHLITATGQRVTLRCSPRSGDLSVYWYQQSLDQGLQFLIQYYNGEERAKGNILERFSAQQFPDLHSELNLSSLELGDSALYFCASSVGQGAYEQYFGPGTRLTVT.

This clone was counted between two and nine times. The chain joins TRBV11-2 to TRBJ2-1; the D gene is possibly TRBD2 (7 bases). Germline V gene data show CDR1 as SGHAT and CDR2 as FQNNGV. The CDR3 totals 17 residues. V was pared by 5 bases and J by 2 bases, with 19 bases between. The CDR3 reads CASSTSRAGAAYNEQFF. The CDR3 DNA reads TGTGCCAGCAGCACAAGCCGGGCGGGGGCGGCCTACAATGAGCAGTTCTTC.

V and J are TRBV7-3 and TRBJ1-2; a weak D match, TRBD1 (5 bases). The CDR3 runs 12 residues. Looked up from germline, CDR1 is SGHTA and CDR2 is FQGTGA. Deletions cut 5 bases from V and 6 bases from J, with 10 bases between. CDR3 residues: CASSRDRDGYTF. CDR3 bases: TGTGCCAGCAGCCGGGACCGGGATGGCTACACCTTC.

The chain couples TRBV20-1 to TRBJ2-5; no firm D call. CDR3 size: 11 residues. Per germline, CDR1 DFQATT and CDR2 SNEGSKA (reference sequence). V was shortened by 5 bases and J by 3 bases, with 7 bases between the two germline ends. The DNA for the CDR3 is TGCAGTGCTTCCCCTGAAGAGACCCAGTACTTC. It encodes CSASPEETQYF.

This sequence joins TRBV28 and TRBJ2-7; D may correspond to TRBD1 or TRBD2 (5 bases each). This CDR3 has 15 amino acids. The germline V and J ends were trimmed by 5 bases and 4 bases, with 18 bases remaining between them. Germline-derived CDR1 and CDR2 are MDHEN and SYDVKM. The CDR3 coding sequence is TGTGCCAGCAGTCCACGGGACCGGAGGACGTACGAGCAGTACTTC. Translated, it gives CASSPRDRRTYEQYF.

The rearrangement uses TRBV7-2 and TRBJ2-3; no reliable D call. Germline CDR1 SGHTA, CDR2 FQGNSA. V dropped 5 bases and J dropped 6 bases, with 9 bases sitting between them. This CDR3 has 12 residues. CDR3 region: CASSPIRDTQYF. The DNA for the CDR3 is TGTGCCAGCAGCCCTATTCGGGATACGCAGTATTTT.

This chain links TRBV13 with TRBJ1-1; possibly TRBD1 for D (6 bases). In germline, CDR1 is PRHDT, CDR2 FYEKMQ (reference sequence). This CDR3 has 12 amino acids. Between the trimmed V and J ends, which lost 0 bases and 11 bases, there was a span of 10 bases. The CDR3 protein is CASSLGPGGAFF. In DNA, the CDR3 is TGTGCCAGCAGCTTAGGCCCCGGGGGCGCTTTCTTT. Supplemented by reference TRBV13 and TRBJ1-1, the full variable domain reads AAGVIQSPRHLIKEKRETATLKCYPIPRHDTVYWYQQGPGQDPQFLISFYEKMQSDKGSIPDRFSAQQFSDYHSELNMSSLELGDSALYFCASSLGPGGAFFGQGTRLTVV.

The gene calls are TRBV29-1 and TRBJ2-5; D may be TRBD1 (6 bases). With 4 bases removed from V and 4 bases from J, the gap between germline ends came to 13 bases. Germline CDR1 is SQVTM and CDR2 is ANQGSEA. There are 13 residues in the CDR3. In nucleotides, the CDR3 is TGCAGCGTTGTAGGGGGTACCGGAGAGACCCAGTACTTC. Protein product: CSVVGGTGETQYF.

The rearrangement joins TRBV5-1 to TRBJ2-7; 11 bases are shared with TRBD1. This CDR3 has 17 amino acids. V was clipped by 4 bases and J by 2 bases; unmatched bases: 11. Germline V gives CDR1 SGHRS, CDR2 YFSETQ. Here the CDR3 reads CASSIAGTGGAPYEQYF. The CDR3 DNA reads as TGCGCCAGCAGCATCGCCGGGACAGGGGGAGCCCCCTACGAGCAGTACTTC.

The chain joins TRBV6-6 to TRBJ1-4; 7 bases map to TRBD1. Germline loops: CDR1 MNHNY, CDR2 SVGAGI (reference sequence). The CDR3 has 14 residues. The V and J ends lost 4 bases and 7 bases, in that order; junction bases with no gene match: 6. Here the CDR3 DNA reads TGTGCCAGCAGTTGGGACGGACAGGCTGAAAAACTGTTTTTT. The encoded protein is CASSWDGQAEKLFF.

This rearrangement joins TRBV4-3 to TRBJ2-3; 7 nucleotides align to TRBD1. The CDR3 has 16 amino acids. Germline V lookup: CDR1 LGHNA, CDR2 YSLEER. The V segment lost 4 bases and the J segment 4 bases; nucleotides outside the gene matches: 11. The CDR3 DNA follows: TGCGCCAGCAGCCGACAATACAGGGGCGGATCAGATACGCAGTATTTT. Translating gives CASSRQYRGGSDTQYF.

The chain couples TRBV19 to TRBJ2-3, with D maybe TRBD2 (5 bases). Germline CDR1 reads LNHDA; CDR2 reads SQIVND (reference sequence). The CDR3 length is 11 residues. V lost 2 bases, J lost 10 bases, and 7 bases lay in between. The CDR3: CASSISGAQYF. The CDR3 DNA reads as TGTGCCAGTAGTATATCCGGGGCGCAGTATTTT.

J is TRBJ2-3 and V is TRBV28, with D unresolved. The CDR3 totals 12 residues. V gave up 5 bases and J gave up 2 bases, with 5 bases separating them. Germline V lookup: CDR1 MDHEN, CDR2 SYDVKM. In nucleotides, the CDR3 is TGTGCCAGCAGTGGAGCCACAGATACGCAGTATTTT. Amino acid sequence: CASSGATDTQYF.

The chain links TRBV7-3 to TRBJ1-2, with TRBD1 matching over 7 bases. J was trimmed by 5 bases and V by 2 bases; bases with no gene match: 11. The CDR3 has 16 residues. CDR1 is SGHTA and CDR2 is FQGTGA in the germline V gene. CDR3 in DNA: TGTGCCAGCAGCTTAGGCCATCCGGGGACAGAATATGGCTACACCTTC. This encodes CASSLGHPGTEYGYTF. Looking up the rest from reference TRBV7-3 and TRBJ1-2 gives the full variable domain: GAGVSQTPSNKVTEKGKYVELRCDPISGHTALYWYRQSLGQGPEFLIYFQGTGAADDSGLPNDRFFAVRPEGSVSTLKIQRTERGDSAVYLCASSLGHPGTEYGYTFGSGTRLTVV.

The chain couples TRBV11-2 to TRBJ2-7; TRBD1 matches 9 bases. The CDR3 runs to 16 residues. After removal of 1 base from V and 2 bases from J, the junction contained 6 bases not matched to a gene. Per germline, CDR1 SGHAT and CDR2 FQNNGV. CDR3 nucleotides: TGTGCCAGCAGCTTAGCCGGGACAGGGCATACCTACGAGCAGTACTTC. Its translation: CASSLAGTGHTYEQYF.

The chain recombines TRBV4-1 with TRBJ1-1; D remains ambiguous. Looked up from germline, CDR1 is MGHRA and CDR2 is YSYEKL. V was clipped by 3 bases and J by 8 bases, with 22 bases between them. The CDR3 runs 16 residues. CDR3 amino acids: CASSHISSGFPGEAFF. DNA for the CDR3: TGCGCCAGCAGCCACATCTCATCAGGTTTCCCTGGGGAAGCTTTCTTT.

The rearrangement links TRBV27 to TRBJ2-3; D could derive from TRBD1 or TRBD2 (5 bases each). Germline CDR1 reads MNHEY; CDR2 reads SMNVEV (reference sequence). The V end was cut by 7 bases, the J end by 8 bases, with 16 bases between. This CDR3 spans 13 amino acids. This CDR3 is CASTRGASGTQYF. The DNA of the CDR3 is TGTGCCAGCACCCGAGGGGCCTCAGGTACGCAGTATTTT.

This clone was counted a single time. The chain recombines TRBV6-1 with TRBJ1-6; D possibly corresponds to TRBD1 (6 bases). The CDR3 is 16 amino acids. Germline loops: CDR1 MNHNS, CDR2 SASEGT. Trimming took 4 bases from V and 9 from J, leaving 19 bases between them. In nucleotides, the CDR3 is TGTGCCAGCAGTGGGAGGCAAGCAGGGGTAAGTTCACCCCTCCACTTT. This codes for CASSGRQAGVSSPLHF.

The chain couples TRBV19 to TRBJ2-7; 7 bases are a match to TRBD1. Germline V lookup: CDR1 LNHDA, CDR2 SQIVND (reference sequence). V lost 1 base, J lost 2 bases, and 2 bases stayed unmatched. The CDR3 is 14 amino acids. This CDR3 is CASSIGRGPYEQYF. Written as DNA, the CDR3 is TGTGCCAGTAGTATAGGAAGGGGGCCCTACGAGCAGTACTTC. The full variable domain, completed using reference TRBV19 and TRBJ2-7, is DGGITQSPKYLFRKEGQNVTLSCEQNLNHDAMYWYRQDPGQGLRLIYYSQIVNDFQKGDIAEGYSVSREKKESFPLTVTSAQKNPTAFYLCASSIGRGPYEQYFGPGTRLTVT.

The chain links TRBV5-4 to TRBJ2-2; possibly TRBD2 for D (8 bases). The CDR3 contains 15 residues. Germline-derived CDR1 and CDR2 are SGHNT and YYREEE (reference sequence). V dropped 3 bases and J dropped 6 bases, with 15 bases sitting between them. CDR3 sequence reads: CASSSIAGTAGELFF. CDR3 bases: TGTGCCAGCAGCTCCATAGCGGGGACAGCCGGGGAGCTGTTTTTT.

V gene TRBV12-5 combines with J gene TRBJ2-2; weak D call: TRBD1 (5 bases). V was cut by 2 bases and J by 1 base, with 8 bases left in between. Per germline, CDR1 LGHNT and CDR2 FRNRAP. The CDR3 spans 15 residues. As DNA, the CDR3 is TGTGCTAGTGGTTTGCAGGGTGGGAACACCGGGGAGCTGTTTTTT. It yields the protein CASGLQGGNTGELFF.

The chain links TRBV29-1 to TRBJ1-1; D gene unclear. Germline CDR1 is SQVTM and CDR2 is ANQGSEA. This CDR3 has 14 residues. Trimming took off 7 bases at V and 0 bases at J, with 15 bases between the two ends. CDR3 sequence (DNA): TGCAGCGCCCAGGACGGTCCCATGAACACTGAAGCTTTCTTT. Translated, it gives CSAQDGPMNTEAFF.